What follows are 3 T cell receptor beta chains derived from one specimen sequenced in a study of shared clonotypes between healthy human individuals. Naive CD8 cells lacked CD45RO and underwent positive selection for CCR7, leaving out terminally differentiated effector memory CD45RA+ cells. Profiled with immunoSEQ multiplex PCR; TCRdb holds only in-frame clones, not every one. The sample contains approximately 740,000 clones, 80% to 95% of which appear only once. Sequenced material: naive CD8+ T cells sorted from blood. These receptors were collected from a young man in good health.

The rearrangement uses TRBV14 and TRBJ2-7; either TRBD1 or TRBD2 may supply D (5 bases each). The CDR3 length is 17 residues. V lost 1 base to trimming and J lost 0 bases, with 16 bases between them. From germline, CDR1 is SGHDN and CDR2 FVKESK. The CDR3 DNA reads TGTGCCAGCAGCCAAGCTGTCTCGGCAGGGACCTCCTACGAGCAGTACTTC. It translates to CASSQAVSAGTSYEQYF. The full variable domain, with the rest looked up from reference TRBV14 and TRBJ2-7, is EAGVTQFPSHSVIEKGQTVTLRCDPISGHDNLYWYRRVMGKEIKFLLHFVKESKQDESGMPNNRFLAERTGGTYSTLKVQPAELEDSGVYFCASSQAVSAGTSYEQYFGPGTRLTVT.

V usage is TRBV29-1 and J usage is TRBJ1-3; D possibly corresponds to TRBD1 (5 bases). Between the trimmed V and J ends, which lost 2 bases and 0 bases, there was a span of 14 bases. CDR1 and CDR2 (germline): SQVTM, ANQGSEA. The CDR3 length is 16 residues. The CDR3 reads CSVELGVGNSGNTIYF. As DNA, the CDR3 is TGCAGCGTTGAATTAGGGGTAGGAAACTCTGGAAACACCATATATTTT.

The J gene is TRBJ1-3, the V gene TRBV9, with D unclear. This CDR3 comprises 15 residues. V dropped 4 bases and J dropped 0 bases, with 11 bases sitting between them. CDR1 is SGDLS, CDR2 YYNGEE, per germline. The CDR3 DNA reads TGTGCCAGCAGCCCCTCCGGCGTCTCTGGAAACACCATATATTTT. Amino acids: CASSPSGVSGNTIYF.